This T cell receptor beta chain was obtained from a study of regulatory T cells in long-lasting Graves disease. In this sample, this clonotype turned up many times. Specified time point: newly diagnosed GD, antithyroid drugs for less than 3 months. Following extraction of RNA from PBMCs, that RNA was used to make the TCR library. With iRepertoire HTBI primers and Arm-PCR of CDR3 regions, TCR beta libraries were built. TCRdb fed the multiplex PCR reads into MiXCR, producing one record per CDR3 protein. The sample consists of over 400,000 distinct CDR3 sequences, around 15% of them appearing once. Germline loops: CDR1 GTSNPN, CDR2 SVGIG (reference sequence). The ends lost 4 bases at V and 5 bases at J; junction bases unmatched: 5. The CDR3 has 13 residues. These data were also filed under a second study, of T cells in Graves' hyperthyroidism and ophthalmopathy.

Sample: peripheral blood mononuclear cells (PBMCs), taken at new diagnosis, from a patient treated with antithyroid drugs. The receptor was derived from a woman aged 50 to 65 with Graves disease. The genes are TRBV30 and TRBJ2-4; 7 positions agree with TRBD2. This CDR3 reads CAWNRGSENIQYF. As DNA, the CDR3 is TGTGCCTGGAACCGCGGGAGTGAAAACATTCAGTACTTC.